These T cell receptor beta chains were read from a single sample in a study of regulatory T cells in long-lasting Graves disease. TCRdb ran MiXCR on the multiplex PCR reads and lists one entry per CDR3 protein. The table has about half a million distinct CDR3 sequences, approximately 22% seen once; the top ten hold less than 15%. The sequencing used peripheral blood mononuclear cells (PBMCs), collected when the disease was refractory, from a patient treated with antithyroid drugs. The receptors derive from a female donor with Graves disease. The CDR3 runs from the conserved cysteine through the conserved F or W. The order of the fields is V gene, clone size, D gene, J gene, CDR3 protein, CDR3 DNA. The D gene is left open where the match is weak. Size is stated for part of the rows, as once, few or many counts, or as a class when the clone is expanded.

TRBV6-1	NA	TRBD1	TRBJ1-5	CASRKGQGEAQHF	TGTGCCAGCAGGAAGGGACAGGGAGAAGCCCAGCATTTT
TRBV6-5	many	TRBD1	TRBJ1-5	CASSFRGGSNQPQHF	TGTGCCAGCAGTTTCAGGGGGGGGAGCAATCAGCCCCAGCATTTT
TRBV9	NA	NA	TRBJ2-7	CASSVEEGYEQYF	TGTGCCAGCAGCGTAGAGGAAGGATACGAGCAGTACTTC
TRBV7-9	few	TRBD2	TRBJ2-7	CASSASGTSNYEQYF	TGTGCCAGCAGCGCATCCGGGACTAGCAATTACGAGCAGTACTTC
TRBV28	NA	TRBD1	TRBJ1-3	CASSEGTGLSSGNTICF	TGTGCCAGCAGTGAAGGGACAGGACTTAGCTCTGGAAACACCATATGTTTT
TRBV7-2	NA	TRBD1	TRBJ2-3	CASSFGTGGDTQYF	TGTGCCAGCAGCTTCGGGACAGGGGGAGATACGCAGTATTTT
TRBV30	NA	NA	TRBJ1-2	CAWIGEAAYGYTF	TGTGCCTGGATTGGGGAGGCGGCCTATGGCTACACCTTC
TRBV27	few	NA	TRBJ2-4	CASRSPGEENIQYF	TGTGCCAGCAGATCCCCGGGGGAAGAAAACATTCAGTACTTC
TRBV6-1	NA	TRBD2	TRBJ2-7	CAVSPGLGDYEQYF	TGTGCCGTCTCCCCGGGACTAGGGGACTACGAGCAGTACTTC
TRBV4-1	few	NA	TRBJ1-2	CASSQEEEGSYGYTF	TGCGCCAGCAGCCAAGAAGAGGAAGGGAGCTATGGCTACACCTTC
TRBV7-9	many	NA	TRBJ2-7	CASSSYGEQYF	TGTGCCAGCAGCTCCTATGGCGAGCAGTACTTC